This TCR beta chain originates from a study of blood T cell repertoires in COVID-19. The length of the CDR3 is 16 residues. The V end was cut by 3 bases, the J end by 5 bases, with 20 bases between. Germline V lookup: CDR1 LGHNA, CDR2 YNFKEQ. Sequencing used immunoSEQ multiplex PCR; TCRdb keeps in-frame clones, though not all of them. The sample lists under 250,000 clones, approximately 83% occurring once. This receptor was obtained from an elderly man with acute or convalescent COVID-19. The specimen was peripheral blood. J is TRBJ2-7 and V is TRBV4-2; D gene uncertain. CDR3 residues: CASSQSPASLLNEQYF. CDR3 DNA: TGTGCCAGCAGCCAGAGTCCAGCGTCCCTTCTCAACGAGCAGTACTTC.